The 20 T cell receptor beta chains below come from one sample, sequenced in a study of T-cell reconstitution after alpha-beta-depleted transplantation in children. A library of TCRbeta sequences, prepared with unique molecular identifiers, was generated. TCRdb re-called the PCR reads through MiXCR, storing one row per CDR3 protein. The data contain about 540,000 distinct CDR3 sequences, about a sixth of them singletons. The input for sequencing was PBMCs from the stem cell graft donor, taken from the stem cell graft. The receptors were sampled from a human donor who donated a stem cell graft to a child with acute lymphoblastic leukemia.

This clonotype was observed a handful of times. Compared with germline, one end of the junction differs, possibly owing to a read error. The CDR3 region has the DNA TGTGCCAGCAGGACCGGACTAGCGGGAGGGCCTATCACACTGTTC. The encoded protein is CASRTGLAGGPITLF. The chain recombines TRBV12-3 or TRBV12-4 with TRBJ2-1, with 15 positions matching TRBD2. CDR3 length: 15 amino acids.

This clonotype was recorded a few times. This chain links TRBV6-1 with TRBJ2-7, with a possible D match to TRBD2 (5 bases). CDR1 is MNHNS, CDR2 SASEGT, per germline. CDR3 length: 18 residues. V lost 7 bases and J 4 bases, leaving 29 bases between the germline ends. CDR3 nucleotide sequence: TGTGCCAGCACCCACATAGTGGCGGGCAAGCTCCTCGGTTACGAGCAGTACTTC. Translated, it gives CASTHIVAGKLLGYEQYF.

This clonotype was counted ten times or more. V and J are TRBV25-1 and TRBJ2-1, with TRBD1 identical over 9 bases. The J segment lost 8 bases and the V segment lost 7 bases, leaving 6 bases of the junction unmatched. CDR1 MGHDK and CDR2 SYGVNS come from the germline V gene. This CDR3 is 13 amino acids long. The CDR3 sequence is CASKTGGQHEQFF. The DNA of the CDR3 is TGTGCCAGCAAGACAGGGGGTCAGCATGAGCAGTTCTTC.

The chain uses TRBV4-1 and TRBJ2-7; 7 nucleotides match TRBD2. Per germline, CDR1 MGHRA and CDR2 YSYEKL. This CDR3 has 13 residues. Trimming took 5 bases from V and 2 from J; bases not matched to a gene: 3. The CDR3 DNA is TGCGCCAGCAGCTCAGCGGGACCCTACGAGCAGTACTTC. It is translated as CASSSAGPYEQYF.

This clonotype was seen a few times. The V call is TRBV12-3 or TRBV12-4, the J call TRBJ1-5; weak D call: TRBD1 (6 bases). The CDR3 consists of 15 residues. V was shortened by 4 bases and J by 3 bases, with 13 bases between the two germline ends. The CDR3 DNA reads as TGTGCCAGCAGTTCGTACAGGGAGGACAATCAGCCCCAGCATTTT. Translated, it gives CASSSYREDNQPQHF.

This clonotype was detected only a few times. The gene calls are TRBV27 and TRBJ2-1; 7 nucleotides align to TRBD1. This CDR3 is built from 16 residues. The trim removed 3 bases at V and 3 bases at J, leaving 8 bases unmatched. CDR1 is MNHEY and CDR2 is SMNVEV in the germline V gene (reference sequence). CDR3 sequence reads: CASSFTGAIFYNEQFF. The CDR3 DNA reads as TGTGCCAGCAGTTTTACAGGGGCAATCTTCTACAATGAGCAGTTCTTC.

The CDR3 protein is CASRETEETQYF. CDR3 coding DNA: TGTGCCAGCAGGGAAACAGAAGAGACCCAGTACTTC. The J gene is TRBJ2-5, the V gene TRBV7-9, with D hard to call. V lost 6 bases to trimming and J lost 3 bases, with 8 bases between them. This CDR3 has 12 amino acids. Germline V gives CDR1 SEHNR, CDR2 FQNEAQ (reference sequence).

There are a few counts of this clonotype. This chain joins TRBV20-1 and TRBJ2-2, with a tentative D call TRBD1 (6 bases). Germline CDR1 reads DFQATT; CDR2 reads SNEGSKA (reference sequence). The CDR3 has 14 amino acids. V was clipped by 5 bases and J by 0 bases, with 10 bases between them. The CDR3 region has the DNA TGCAGTGCTCGGGACACCTCGAACACCGGGGAGCTGTTTTTT. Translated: CSARDTSNTGELFF.

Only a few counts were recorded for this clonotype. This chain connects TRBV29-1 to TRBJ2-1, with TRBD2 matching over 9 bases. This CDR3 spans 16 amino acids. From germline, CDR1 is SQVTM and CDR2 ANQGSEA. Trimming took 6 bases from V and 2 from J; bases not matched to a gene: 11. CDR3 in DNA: TGCAGCGTGGGGGGGCTTGCGGGAGGGCCCTACAATGAGCAGTTCTTC. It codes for CSVGGLAGGPYNEQFF.

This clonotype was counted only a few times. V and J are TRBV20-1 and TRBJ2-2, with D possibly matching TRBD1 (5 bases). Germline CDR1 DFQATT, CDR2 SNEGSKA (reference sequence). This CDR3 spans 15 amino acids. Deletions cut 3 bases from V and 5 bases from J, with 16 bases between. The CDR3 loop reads CSASDARAGTGELFF. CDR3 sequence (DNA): TGCAGTGCTAGTGACGCCCGGGCAGGGACCGGGGAGCTGTTTTTT.

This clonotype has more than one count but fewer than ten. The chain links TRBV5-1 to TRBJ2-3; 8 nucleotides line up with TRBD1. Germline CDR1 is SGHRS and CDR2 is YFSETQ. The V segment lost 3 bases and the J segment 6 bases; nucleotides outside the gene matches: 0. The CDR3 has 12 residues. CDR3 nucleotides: TGCGCCAGCAGCTGGACAGGGGATACGCAGTATTTT. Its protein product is CASSWTGDTQYF.

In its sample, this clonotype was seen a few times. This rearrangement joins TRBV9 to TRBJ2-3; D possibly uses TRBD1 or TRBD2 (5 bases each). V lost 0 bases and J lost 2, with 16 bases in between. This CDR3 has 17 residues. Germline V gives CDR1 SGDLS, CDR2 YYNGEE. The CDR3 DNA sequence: TGTGCCAGCAGCGTAGCTCCGGCCACGGGGACCACAGATACGCAGTATTTT. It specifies CASSVAPATGTTDTQYF.

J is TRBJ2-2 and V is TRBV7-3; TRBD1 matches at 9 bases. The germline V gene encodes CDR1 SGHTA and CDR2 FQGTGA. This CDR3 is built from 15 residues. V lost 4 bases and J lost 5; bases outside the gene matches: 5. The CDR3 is CASSWGQGGTGELFF. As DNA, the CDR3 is TGTGCCAGCAGCTGGGGACAGGGAGGGACCGGGGAGCTGTTTTTT.

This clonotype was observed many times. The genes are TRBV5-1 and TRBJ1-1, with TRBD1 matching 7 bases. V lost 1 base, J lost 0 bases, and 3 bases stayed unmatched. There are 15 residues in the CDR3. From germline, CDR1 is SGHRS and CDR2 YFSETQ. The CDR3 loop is CASSLTGQLNTEAFF. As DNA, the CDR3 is TGCGCCAGCAGCTTGACGGGACAGTTGAACACTGAAGCTTTCTTT.

The CDR3 spells CASSVDGRQGLGAFF. CDR3 nucleotide sequence: TGTGCCAGCAGCGTCGACGGGAGACAGGGGCTTGGAGCTTTCTTT. V usage is TRBV9 and J usage is TRBJ1-1, with TRBD1 identical over 8 bases. This CDR3 comprises 15 residues. V was clipped by 2 bases and J by 10 bases; unmatched bases: 13. Germline loops: CDR1 SGDLS, CDR2 YYNGEE.

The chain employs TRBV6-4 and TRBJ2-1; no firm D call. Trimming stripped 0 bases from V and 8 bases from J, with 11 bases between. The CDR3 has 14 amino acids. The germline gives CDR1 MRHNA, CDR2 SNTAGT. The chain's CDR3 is CASSDSIGYDEQFF. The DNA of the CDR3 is TGTGCCAGCAGTGACTCGATAGGGTACGATGAGCAGTTCTTC.

CDR3 region: CASSEVVWGNEKLFF. The DNA for the CDR3 is TGTGCCAGCAGTGAAGTAGTCTGGGGTAATGAAAAACTGTTTTTT. The rearrangement joins TRBV6-1 to TRBJ1-4, with D hard to call. This CDR3 is built from 15 residues. The V gene's germline CDR1 is MNHNS and CDR2 SASEGT. V was shortened by 1 base and J by 4 bases, with 10 bases between the two germline ends.

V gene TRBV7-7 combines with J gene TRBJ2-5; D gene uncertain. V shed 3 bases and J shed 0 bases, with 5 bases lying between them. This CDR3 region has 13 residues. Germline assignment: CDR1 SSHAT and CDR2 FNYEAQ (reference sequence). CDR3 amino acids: CASSFPNQETQYF. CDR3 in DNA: TGTGCCAGCAGCTTCCCCAACCAAGAGACCCAGTACTTC.

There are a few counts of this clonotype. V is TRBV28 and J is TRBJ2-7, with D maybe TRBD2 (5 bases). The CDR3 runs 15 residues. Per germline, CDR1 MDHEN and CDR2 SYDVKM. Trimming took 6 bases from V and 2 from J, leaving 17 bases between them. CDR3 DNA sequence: TGTGCCAGCAGAAAAAGGCCGGGGAATCCCTACGAGCAGTACTTC. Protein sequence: CASRKRPGNPYEQYF.

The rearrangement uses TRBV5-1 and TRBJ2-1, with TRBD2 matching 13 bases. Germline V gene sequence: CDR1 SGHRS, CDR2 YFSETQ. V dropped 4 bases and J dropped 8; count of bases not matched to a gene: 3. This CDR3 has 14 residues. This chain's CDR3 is CASSTSGRVDEQFF. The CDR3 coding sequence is TGCGCCAGCAGCACTAGCGGGAGGGTCGATGAGCAGTTCTTC.